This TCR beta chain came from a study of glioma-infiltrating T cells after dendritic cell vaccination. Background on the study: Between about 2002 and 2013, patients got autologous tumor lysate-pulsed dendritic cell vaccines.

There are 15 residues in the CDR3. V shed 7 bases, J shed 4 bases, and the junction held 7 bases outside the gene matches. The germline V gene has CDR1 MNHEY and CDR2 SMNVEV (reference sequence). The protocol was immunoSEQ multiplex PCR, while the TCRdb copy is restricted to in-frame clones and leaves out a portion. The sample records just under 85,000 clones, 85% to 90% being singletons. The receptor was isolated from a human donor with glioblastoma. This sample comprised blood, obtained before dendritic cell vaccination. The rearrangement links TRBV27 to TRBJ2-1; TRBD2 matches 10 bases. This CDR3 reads CASTRKGLAYNEQFF. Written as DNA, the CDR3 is TGTGCCAGCACCCGTAAGGGACTAGCGTACAATGAGCAGTTCTTC.